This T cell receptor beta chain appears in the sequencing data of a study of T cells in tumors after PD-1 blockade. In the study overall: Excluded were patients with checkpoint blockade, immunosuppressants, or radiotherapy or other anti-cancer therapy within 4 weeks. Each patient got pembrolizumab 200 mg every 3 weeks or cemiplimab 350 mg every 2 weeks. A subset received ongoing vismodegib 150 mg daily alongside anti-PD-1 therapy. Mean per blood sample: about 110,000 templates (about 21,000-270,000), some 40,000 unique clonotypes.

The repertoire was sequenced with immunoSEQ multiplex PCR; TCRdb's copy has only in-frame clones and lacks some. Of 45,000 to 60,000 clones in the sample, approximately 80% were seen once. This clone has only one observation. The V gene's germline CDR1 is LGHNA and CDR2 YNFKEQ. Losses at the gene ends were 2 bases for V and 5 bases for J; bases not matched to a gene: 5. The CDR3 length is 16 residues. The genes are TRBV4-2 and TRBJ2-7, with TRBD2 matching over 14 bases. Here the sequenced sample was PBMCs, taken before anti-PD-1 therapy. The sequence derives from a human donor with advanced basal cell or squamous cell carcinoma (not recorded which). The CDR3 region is CASSQPGLAGVNEQYF. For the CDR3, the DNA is TGTGCCAGCAGCCAACCGGGACTAGCGGGAGTAAACGAGCAGTACTTC.